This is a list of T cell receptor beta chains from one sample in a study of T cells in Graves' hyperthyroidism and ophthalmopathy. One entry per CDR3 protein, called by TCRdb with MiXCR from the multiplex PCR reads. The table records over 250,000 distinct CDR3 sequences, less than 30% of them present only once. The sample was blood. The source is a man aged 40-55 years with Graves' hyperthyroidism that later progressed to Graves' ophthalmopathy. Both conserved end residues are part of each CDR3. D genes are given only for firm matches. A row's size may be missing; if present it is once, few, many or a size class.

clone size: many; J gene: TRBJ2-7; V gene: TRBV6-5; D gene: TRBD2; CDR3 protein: CASSLDPTGTSGIGGGYEQYF; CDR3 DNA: TGTGCCAGCAGTCTGGACCCGACCGGGACTAGCGGGATTGGGGGCGGCTACGAGCAGTACTTC
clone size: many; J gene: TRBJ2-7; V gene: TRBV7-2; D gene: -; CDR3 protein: CASSLNGANYEQYF; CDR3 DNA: TGTGCCAGCAGCTTGAACGGGGCGAACTACGAGCAGTACTTC
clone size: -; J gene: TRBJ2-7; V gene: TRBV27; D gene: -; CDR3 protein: CASSRPGLPIEQYF; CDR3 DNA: TGTGCCAGCAGTAGACCAGGACTACCCATCGAGCAGTACTTC
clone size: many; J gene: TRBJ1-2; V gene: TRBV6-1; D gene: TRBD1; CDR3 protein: CASSRRDLRDRSYGYTF; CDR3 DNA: TGTGCCAGCAGTAGAAGGGACCTCCGGGACAGAAGTTATGGCTACACCTTC
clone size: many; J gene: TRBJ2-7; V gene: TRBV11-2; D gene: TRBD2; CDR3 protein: CASSLEGGRSYEQYF; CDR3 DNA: TGTGCCAGCAGCTTAGAAGGCGGGAGATCCTACGAGCAGTACTTC
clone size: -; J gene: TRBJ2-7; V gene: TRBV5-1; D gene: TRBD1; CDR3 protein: CASSLGDRLREQYF; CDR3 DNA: TGCGCCAGCAGCTTGGGGGACAGGCTGAGGGAGCAGTACTTC
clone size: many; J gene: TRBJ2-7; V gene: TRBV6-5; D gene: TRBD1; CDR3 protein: CASSSQGFDEQYF; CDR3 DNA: TGTGCCAGCAGTTCACAGGGGTTCGACGAGCAGTACTTC
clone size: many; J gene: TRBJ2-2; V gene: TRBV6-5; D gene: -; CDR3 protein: CASSHLTGELFF; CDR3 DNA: TGTGCCAGCAGTCACCTCACCGGGGAGCTGTTTTTT
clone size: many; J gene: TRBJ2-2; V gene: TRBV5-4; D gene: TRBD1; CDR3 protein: CASSWDRDTGELFF; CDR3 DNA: TGTGCCAGCAGCTGGGACAGGGACACCGGGGAGCTGTTTTTT
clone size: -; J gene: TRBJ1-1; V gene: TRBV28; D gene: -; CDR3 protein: CAVRGLEGTEAFF; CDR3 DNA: TGTGCCGTCAGGGGCCTAGAAGGGACTGAAGCTTTCTTT
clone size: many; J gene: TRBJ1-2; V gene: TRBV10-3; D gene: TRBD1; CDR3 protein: CAISESGQGSGYTF; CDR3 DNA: TGTGCCATCAGTGAGTCTGGACAGGGGTCTGGCTACACCTTC
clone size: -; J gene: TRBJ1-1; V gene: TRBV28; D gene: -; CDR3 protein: CASSLWSGPRRAFF; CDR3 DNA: TGTGCCAGCAGTTTATGGTCAGGGCCGAGGCGAGCTTTCTTT
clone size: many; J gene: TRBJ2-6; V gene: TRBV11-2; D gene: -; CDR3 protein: CASSRGLRANVLTF; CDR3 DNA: TGTGCCAGCAGCAGGGGGTTGAGGGCCAACGTCCTGACTTTC
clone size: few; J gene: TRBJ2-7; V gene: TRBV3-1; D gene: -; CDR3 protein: CASSSTHRSYEQYF; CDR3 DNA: TGTGCCAGCAGCTCCACCCACCGCTCCTACGAGCAGTACTTC
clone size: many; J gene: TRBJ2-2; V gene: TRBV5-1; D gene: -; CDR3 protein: CASSETQGSGELFF; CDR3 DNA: TGCGCCAGCAGCGAGACTCAGGGGTCCGGGGAGCTGTTTTTT
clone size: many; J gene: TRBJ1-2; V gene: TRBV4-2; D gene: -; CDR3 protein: CASSQEPPGGYGYTF; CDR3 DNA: TGTGCCAGCAGCCAAGAACCTCCGGGTGGATATGGCTACACCTTC
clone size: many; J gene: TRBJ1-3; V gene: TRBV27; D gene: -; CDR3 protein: CASSLGTSSGNTIYF; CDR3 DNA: TGTGCCAGCAGTTTAGGGACGAGCTCTGGAAACACCATATATTTT
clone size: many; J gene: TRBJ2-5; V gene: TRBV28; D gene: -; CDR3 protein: CASRIPQETQYF; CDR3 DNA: TGTGCCAGCAGGATTCCCCAAGAGACCCAGTACTTC
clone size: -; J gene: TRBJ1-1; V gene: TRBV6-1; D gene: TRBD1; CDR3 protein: CASRSTGGNTEAFF; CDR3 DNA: TGTGCCAGCAGATCGACAGGGGGAAACACTGAAGCTTTCTTT
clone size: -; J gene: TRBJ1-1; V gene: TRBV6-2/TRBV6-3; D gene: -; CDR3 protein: CASSPPWVYTEAFF; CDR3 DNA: TGTGCCAGCAGTCCCCCATGGGTGTACACTGAAGCTTTCTTT
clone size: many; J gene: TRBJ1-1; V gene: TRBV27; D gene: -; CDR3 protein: CASGQSFAEAFF; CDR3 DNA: TGTGCCAGCGGACAGTCATTTGCTGAAGCTTTCTTT
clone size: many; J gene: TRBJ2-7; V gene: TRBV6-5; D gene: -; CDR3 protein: CASSYGGSGGRYEQYF; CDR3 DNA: TGTGCCAGCAGTTATGGTGGTAGCGGAGGGCGCTACGAGCAGTACTTC
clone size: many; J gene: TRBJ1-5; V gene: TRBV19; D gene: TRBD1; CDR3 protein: CATQRRDREFNQPQHF; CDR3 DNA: TGTGCCACCCAGCGCCGGGACAGGGAGTTCAATCAGCCCCAGCATTTT
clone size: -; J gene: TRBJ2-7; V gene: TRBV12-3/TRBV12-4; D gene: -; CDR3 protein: CASSLQSAYEQYF; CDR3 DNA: TGTGCCAGCAGCCTCCAATCCGCTTACGAGCAGTACTTC
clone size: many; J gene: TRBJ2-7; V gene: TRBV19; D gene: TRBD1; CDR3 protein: CASSFGQGPYEQYF; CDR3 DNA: TGTGCCAGTAGTTTCGGACAGGGGCCCTACGAGCAGTACTTC
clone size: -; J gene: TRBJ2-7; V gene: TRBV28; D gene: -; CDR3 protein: CASSPGRYTEQYF; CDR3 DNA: TGTGCCAGCAGTCCAGGACGGTACACGGAGCAGTACTTC
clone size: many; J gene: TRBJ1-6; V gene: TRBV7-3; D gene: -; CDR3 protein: CASSLGSQGVGSPLHF; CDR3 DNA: TGTGCCAGCAGCTTAGGGTCCCAAGGAGTGGGATCACCCCTCCACTTT
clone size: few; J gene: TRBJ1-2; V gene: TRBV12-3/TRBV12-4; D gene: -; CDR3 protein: CASSKTEGANYGYTF; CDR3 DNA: TGTGCCAGCAGTAAGACGGAGGGAGCTAACTATGGCTACACCTTC
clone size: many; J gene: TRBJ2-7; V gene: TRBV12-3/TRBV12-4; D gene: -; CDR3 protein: CASSYNRGGEQYF; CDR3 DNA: TGTGCCAGCAGTTATAACAGGGGAGGCGAGCAGTACTTC
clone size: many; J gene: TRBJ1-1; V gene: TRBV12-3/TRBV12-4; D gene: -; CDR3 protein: CASRQGRWHTEAFF; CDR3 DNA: TGTGCCAGCAGGCAGGGAAGGTGGCACACTGAAGCTTTCTTT
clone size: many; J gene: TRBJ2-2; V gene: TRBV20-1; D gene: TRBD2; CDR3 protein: CSAQGLAEGTGELFF; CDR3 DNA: TGCAGTGCTCAGGGACTAGCGGAGGGCACCGGGGAGCTGTTTTTT
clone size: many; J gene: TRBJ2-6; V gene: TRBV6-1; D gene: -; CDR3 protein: CASSTGERSGANVLTF; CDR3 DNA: TGTGCCAGCTCAACAGGTGAAAGATCTGGGGCCAACGTCCTGACTTTC
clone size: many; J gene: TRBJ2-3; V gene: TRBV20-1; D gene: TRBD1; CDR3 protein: CSATPDRGTDTQYF; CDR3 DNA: TGCAGTGCCACCCCGGACAGGGGCACAGATACGCAGTATTTT